This is a list of T cell receptor beta chains from one sample in a study of blood T cell repertoires in COVID-19. TCRdb keeps only in-frame clones here, not all; method: immunoSEQ multiplex PCR. Of 150,000 to 200,000 clones in the sample, over 75% were seen once. Sequences were obtained from peripheral blood. These receptors all stem from a man between 65 and 85 years old who had recovered from COVID-19. Both conserved end residues are part of each CDR3. The order of the fields is V gene, clone size, D gene, J gene, CDR3 protein, CDR3 DNA. A D gene is named only where the DNA matches it firmly. Not all rows give a size; the values are once, few, many and, for expanded clones, a class.

v_gene: TRBV6-5
abundance: few
d_gene: NA
j_gene: TRBJ1-2
CDR3aa: CASRATGLYGYTF
CDR3nt: TGTGCCAGCAGAGCGACAGGCCTCTATGGCTACACCTTC

v_gene: TRBV5-4
abundance: NA
d_gene: NA
j_gene: TRBJ2-7
CDR3aa: CASSLGQNYEQYF
CDR3nt: TGTGCCAGCAGCTTAGGACAGAACTACGAGCAGTACTTC

v_gene: TRBV3-1/TRBV3-2
abundance: NA
d_gene: TRBD2
j_gene: TRBJ2-7
CDR3aa: CASSQDGTSGSYEQYF
CDR3nt: TGTGCCAGCAGCCAAGATGGGACTAGCGGTTCCTACGAGCAGTACTTC

v_gene: TRBV6-2/TRBV6-3
abundance: NA
d_gene: TRBD2
j_gene: TRBJ2-3
CDR3aa: CASSWTSGVDTQYF
CDR3nt: TGTGCCAGCAGTTGGACTAGCGGGGTCGATACGCAGTATTTT

v_gene: TRBV29-1
abundance: NA
d_gene: TRBD2
j_gene: TRBJ2-7
CDR3aa: CSVERGGYEQYF
CDR3nt: TGCAGCGTTGAGCGGGGGGGGTACGAGCAGTACTTC

v_gene: TRBV9
abundance: NA
d_gene: NA
j_gene: TRBJ2-7
CDR3aa: CASSVASSSYEQYF
CDR3nt: TGTGCCAGCAGCGTAGCCTCTAGCTCCTACGAGCAGTACTTC

v_gene: TRBV13
abundance: NA
d_gene: NA
j_gene: TRBJ1-1
CDR3aa: CASSLTPQGSTEAFF
CDR3nt: TGTGCCAGCAGCTTGACCCCCCAGGGGAGTACTGAAGCTTTCTTT

v_gene: TRBV19
abundance: once
d_gene: NA
j_gene: TRBJ2-5
CDR3aa: CASSIGGYRDQETQYF
CDR3nt: TGTGCCAGTAGTATCGGCGGTTACAGGGACCAAGAGACCCAGTACTTC

v_gene: TRBV7-6
abundance: NA
d_gene: TRBD1
j_gene: TRBJ2-7
CDR3aa: CASSAGGDPIYEQYF
CDR3nt: TGTGCCAGCAGCGCAGGGGGAGATCCTATCTACGAGCAGTACTTC

v_gene: TRBV19
abundance: NA
d_gene: TRBD1
j_gene: TRBJ1-5
CDR3aa: CASSILGQSNQPQHF
CDR3nt: TGTGCCAGTAGTATTTTGGGACAGAGCAATCAGCCCCAGCATTTT

v_gene: TRBV14
abundance: NA
d_gene: NA
j_gene: TRBJ2-3
CDR3aa: CASSQGASVSTDTQYF
CDR3nt: TGTGCCAGCAGCCAAGGGGCTAGCGTTAGCACAGATACGCAGTATTTT

v_gene: TRBV7-2
abundance: few
d_gene: NA
j_gene: TRBJ1-5
CDR3aa: CASSNRGDQPQHF
CDR3nt: TGTGCCAGCAGCAATAGGGGTGATCAGCCCCAGCATTTT

v_gene: TRBV6-2/TRBV6-3
abundance: NA
d_gene: NA
j_gene: TRBJ2-5
CDR3aa: CASSRAQDETQYF
CDR3nt: TGTGCCAGCAGCCGGGCCCAAGATGAGACCCAGTACTTC

v_gene: TRBV7-9
abundance: NA
d_gene: NA
j_gene: TRBJ2-2
CDR3aa: CASTPGALYTGELFF
CDR3nt: TGTGCCAGCACCCCAGGGGCCCTGTACACCGGGGAGCTGTTTTTT

v_gene: TRBV11-2
abundance: NA
d_gene: NA
j_gene: TRBJ1-6
CDR3aa: CASKGQNNSPLHF
CDR3nt: TGTGCCAGCAAGGGGCAGAATAATTCACCCCTCCACTTT

v_gene: TRBV7-2
abundance: NA
d_gene: TRBD2
j_gene: TRBJ2-1
CDR3aa: CASSRAGGSGEYEQFF
CDR3nt: TGTGCCAGCAGCCGGGCGGGGGGGAGCGGTGAGTATGAGCAGTTCTTC

v_gene: TRBV9
abundance: many
d_gene: NA
j_gene: TRBJ2-2
CDR3aa: CASSRGHLNTGELFF
CDR3nt: TGTGCCAGCAGCAGAGGGCACCTCAACACCGGGGAGCTGTTTTTT

v_gene: TRBV10-3
abundance: NA
d_gene: TRBD1
j_gene: TRBJ1-1
CDR3aa: CAISEPGQGATEAFF
CDR3nt: TGTGCCATCAGTGAGCCTGGACAGGGGGCCACTGAAGCTTTCTTT

v_gene: TRBV19
abundance: once
d_gene: TRBD2
j_gene: TRBJ2-1
CDR3aa: CASSRGLAGGPTYNEQFF
CDR3nt: TGTGCCAGTAGTAGAGGACTAGCGGGAGGGCCGACCTACAATGAGCAGTTCTTC

v_gene: TRBV2
abundance: NA
d_gene: TRBD1
j_gene: TRBJ1-5
CDR3aa: CASRGTGGQLQPQHF
CDR3nt: TGTGCCAGCAGAGGGACAGGGGGACAACTCCAGCCCCAGCATTTT

v_gene: TRBV7-9
abundance: few
d_gene: TRBD1
j_gene: TRBJ1-4
CDR3aa: CASSSTLRDSDEKLFF
CDR3nt: TGTGCCAGCAGCTCCACTCTCCGGGACAGTGATGAAAAACTGTTTTTT

v_gene: TRBV18
abundance: NA
d_gene: TRBD1
j_gene: TRBJ1-4
CDR3aa: CASSRRTGVVDEKLFF
CDR3nt: TGTGCCAGCTCCCGGCGAACAGGGGTTGTTGATGAAAAACTGTTTTTT

v_gene: TRBV19
abundance: NA
d_gene: NA
j_gene: TRBJ2-2
CDR3aa: CASSIRRDTGELFF
CDR3nt: TGTGCCAGTAGTATTCGGAGGGACACCGGGGAGCTGTTTTTT

v_gene: TRBV5-1
abundance: NA
d_gene: TRBD1
j_gene: TRBJ1-5
CDR3aa: CASSLTGNQPQHF
CDR3nt: TGCGCCAGCAGCCTGACAGGGAATCAGCCCCAGCATTTT

v_gene: TRBV18
abundance: once
d_gene: TRBD1
j_gene: TRBJ1-4
CDR3aa: CASSPATGGAEKLFF
CDR3nt: TGTGCCAGCTCCCCCGCGACAGGGGGCGCGGAAAAACTGTTTTTT

v_gene: TRBV5-1
abundance: NA
d_gene: NA
j_gene: TRBJ2-7
CDR3aa: CASSLATANYEQYF
CDR3nt: TGCGCCAGCAGCTTGGCAACAGCAAACTACGAGCAGTACTTC

v_gene: TRBV7-9
abundance: NA
d_gene: TRBD1
j_gene: TRBJ1-2
CDR3aa: CASSPGQGVSNYGYTF
CDR3nt: TGTGCCAGCAGCCCTGGACAGGGGGTTTCTAACTATGGCTACACCTTC

v_gene: TRBV5-1
abundance: NA
d_gene: NA
j_gene: TRBJ2-4
CDR3aa: CASSARVDKNIQYF
CDR3nt: TGCGCCAGCAGCGCCAGGGTTGACAAAAACATTCAGTACTTC

v_gene: TRBV6-5
abundance: NA
d_gene: TRBD2
j_gene: TRBJ2-1
CDR3aa: CASSLAGGAYNEQFF
CDR3nt: TGTGCCAGCAGTTTAGCGGGAGGGGCCTACAATGAGCAGTTCTTC